This T cell receptor beta chain is drawn from a study of T cells after yellow fever vaccination. Via MiXCR, TCRdb re-called the 5' RACE reads, giving one row per CDR3 protein. The repertoire consists of 150,000 or so distinct CDR3 sequences, with just over 6.5% occurring once and the leading ten covering approximately 0.67%. Many counts were recorded for this clonotype. The CDR3 runs 13 residues. Germline CDR1 reads MNHEY; CDR2 reads SVGEGT. V lost 2 bases and J 4 bases, leaving 8 bases between the germline ends. The V call is TRBV6-2 or TRBV6-3, the J call TRBJ1-1; D remains unclear. The clonotype was recovered from a man younger than 40 who received the YFV17D yellow fever vaccine. This sample comprised CD4+ T cells sorted from PBMCs, obtained 10 days after the yellow fever booster vaccination. CDR3 loop: CASSYGVVTEAFF. CDR3 coding DNA: TGTGCCAGCAGTTACGGGGTGGTCACTGAAGCTTTCTTT.